This T cell receptor (beta chain) emerged from a study of blood T cell repertoires in COVID-19. Clones were sequenced by immunoSEQ multiplex PCR, and TCRdb holds only the in-frame ones, with some missing. The sample consists of about 39,000 clones, 85% of them appearing once. This clone was detected once. CDR3 size: 13 residues. With V trimmed by 5 bases and J by 5 bases, 4 bases remained unmatched. CDR1 SGHVS and CDR2 FQNEAQ come from the germline V gene. This chain uses TRBV7-8 with TRBJ1-1, with 8 positions matching TRBD1. Sample: peripheral blood. The sequence was obtained from a man in his sixties with acute or convalescent COVID-19. The DNA for the CDR3 is TGTGCCAGCAGCCAGGACAGGGAAACTGAAGCTTTCTTT. Amino acids: CASSQDRETEAFF.